These 10 T cell receptor beta chains originate from one sample sequenced in a study of cytomegalovirus exposure and HLA in healthy donors. Amplification used 60 Vbeta primers and 13 Jbeta primers. TCRdb keeps only in-frame clones here, not all; method: immunoSEQ multiplex PCR. Recorded for this sample: about 200,000 clones. The sample comprised PBMCs. The receptors stem from a boy under 18 in good health and CMV-seronegative.

V is TRBV6-5 and J is TRBJ2-3; 10 nucleotides match TRBD2. The V gene end was trimmed by 6 bases and the J gene end by 2 bases; junction bases not matched to a gene: 5. From germline, CDR1 is MNHEY and CDR2 SVGAGI. The CDR3 consists of 15 residues. CDR3 nucleotides: TGTGCCAGCAGCGGACTAGCGGACCCCACAGATACGCAGTATTTT. Protein sequence: CASSGLADPTDTQYF.

The rearrangement joins TRBV27 to TRBJ2-7; 8 bases are shared with TRBD1. Trimming at V came to 5 bases and at J to 2 bases, leaving 8 bases not matched to a gene. The germline gives CDR1 MNHEY, CDR2 SMNVEV (reference sequence). CDR3 size: 15 residues. The CDR3 region has the DNA TGTGCCAGCAGTACTGGACAGGGTTTAACCTACGAGCAGTACTTC. Protein sequence: CASSTGQGLTYEQYF.

This rearrangement joins TRBV7-9 to TRBJ1-1; 9 bases line up with TRBD1. The V gene end was trimmed by 2 bases and the J gene end by 10 bases; junction bases not matched to a gene: 5. Germline V lookup: CDR1 SEHNR, CDR2 FQNEAQ (reference sequence). CDR3 length equals 13 residues. CDR3 nucleotides: TGTGCCAGCAGCTTACGTCCGACAGGGGGAGCTTTCTTT. Protein: CASSLRPTGGAFF.

The chain employs TRBV6-6 and TRBJ2-5; 15 nucleotides align to TRBD2. The CDR3 length is 16 residues. Germline lookup yields CDR1 MNHNY and CDR2 SVGAGI (reference sequence). Germline trimming cut 2 bases from V and 6 bases from J; bases unmatched to any gene: 4. CDR3 sequence: CASSYQGLAGGKTQYF. CDR3 bases: TGTGCCAGCAGTTACCAAGGACTAGCGGGGGGGAAGACCCAGTACTTC.

This sequence joins TRBV7-9 and TRBJ1-2; D is uncertain. Germline lookup yields CDR1 SEHNR and CDR2 FQNEAQ (reference sequence). V was cut by 5 bases and J by 0 bases, with 10 bases left in between. This CDR3 contains 14 residues. CDR3 residues: CASSETGANYGYTF. The DNA of the CDR3 is TGTGCCAGCAGCGAGACCGGGGCTAACTATGGCTACACCTTC.

V and J are TRBV7-6 and TRBJ1-5; D unresolved. The CDR3 sequence is 15 residues long. V lost 2 bases to trimming and J lost 4 bases, with 12 bases between them. Germline values: CDR1 SGHVS, CDR2 FNYEAQ. CDR3 DNA sequence: TGTGCCAGCAGCTTAAACGCGGGGAGTAATCAGCCCCAGCATTTT. Amino acid sequence: CASSLNAGSNQPQHF.

This chain connects TRBV28 to TRBJ2-7; D is uncertain. Germline V lookup: CDR1 MDHEN, CDR2 SYDVKM. The CDR3 sequence is 13 residues long. Trimming pared 6 bases from V and 3 bases from J, leaving 12 bases between. The CDR3 nucleotides are TGTGCCAGCAGCCGCGGTCTCGTCTACGAGCAGTACTTC. Its protein product is CASSRGLVYEQYF.

The chain recombines TRBV27 with TRBJ2-7; D remains unclear. Trimming pared 2 bases from V and 4 bases from J, leaving 12 bases between. The CDR3 has 14 amino acids. The germline V gene has CDR1 MNHEY and CDR2 SMNVEV (reference sequence). The CDR3 coding sequence is TGTGCCAGCAGTTTAAGATACAGTACTTACGAGCAGTACTTC. Its translation is CASSLRYSTYEQYF.

The chain employs TRBV5-4 and TRBJ1-6; D may be TRBD1 (5 bases). The CDR3 consists of 16 residues. Germline V lookup: CDR1 SGHNT, CDR2 YYREEE (reference sequence). Trimming left V 2 bases short and J 17 bases short, with 26 bases between. As DNA, the CDR3 is TGTGCCAGCAGCTTATTAGGGGAAACAGGTCCACATAGTATCCACTTT. Protein product: CASSLLGETGPHSIHF.

The chain couples TRBV14 to TRBJ1-4, with 8 bases matching TRBD1. This CDR3 is built from 15 residues. V lost 3 bases, J lost 8 bases, and 8 bases stayed unmatched. Germline V gene sequence: CDR1 SGHDN, CDR2 FVKESK. The CDR3 protein is CASSQSRPGGEKLFF. The DNA of the CDR3 is TGTGCCAGCAGCCAGAGCCGGCCAGGGGGCGAAAAACTGTTTTTT.